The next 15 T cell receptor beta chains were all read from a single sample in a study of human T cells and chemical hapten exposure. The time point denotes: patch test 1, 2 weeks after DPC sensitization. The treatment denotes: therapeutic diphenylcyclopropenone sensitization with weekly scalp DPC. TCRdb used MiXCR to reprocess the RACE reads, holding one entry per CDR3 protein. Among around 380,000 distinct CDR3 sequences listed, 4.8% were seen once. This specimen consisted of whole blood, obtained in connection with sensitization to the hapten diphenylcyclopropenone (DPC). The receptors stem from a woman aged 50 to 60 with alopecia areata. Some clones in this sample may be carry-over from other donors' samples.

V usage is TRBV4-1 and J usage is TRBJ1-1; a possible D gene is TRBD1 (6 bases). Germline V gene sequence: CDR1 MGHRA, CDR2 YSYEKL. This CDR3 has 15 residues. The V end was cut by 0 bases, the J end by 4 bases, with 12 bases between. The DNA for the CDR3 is TGCGCCAGCAGCCAAGATTTAGGGGGACGCACTGAAGCTTTCTTT. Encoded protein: CASSQDLGGRTEAFF.

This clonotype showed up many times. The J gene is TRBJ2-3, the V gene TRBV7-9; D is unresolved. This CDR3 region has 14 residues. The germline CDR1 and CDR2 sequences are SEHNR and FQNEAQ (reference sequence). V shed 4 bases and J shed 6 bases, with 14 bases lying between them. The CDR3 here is CASSSPIAPDTQYF. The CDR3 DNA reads TGTGCCAGCAGCTCCCCCATTGCCCCGGATACGCAGTATTTT.

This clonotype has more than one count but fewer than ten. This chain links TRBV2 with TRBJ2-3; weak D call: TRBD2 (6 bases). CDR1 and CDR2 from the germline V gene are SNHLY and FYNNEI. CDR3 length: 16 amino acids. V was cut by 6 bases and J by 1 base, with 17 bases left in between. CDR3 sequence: CASRAPGGFGTDTQYF. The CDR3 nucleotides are TGTGCCAGCAGGGCCCCCGGAGGGTTTGGCACAGATACGCAGTATTTT. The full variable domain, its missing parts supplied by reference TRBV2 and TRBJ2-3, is EPEVTQTPSHQVTQMGQEVILRCVPISNHLYFYWYRQILGQKVEFLVSFYNNEISEKSEIFDDQFSVERPDGSNFTLKIRSTKLEDSAMYFCASRAPGGFGTDTQYFGPGTRLTVL.

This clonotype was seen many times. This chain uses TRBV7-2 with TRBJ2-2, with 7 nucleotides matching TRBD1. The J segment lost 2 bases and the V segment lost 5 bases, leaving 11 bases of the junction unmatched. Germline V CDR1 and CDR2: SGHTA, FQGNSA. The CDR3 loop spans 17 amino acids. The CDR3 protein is CASSPSGTVVNTGELFF. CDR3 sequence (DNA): TGTGCCAGCAGCCCTTCCGGGACAGTTGTTAACACCGGGGAGCTGTTTTTT.

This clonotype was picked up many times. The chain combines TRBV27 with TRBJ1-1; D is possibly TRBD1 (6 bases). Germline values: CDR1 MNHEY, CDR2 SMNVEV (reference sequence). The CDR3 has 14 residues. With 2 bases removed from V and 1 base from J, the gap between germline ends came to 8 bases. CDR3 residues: CASSLADRNTEAFF. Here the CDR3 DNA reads TGTGCCAGCAGTTTAGCGGACAGGAACACTGAAGCTTTCTTT.

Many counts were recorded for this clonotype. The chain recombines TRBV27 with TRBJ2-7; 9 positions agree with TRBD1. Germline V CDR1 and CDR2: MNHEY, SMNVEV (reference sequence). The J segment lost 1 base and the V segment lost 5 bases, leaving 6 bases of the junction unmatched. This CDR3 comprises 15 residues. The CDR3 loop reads CASSLGQGASYEQYF. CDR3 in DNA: TGTGCCAGCAGTCTGGGACAGGGAGCTTCCTACGAGCAGTACTTC.

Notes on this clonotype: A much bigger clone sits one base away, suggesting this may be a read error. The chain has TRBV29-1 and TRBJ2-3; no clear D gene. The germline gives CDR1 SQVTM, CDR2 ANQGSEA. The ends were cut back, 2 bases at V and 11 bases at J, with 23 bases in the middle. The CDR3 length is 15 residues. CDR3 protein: CSVERYSANSGMQYF. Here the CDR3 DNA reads TGCAGCGTTGAAAGATACAGCGCGAATTCCGGTATGCAGTATTTT.

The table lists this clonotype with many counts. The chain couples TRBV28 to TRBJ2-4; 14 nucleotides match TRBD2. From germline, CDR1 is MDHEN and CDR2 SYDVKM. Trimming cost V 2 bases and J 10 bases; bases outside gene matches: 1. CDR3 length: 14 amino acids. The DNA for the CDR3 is TGTGCCAGCAGTTTAGGGACTAGCGGGGGAATTCAGTACTTC. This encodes CASSLGTSGGIQYF.

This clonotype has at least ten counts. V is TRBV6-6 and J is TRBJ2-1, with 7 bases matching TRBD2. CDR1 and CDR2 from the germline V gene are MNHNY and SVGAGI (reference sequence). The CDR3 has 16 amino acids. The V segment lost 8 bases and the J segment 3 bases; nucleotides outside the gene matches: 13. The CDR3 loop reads CASGVVKASGYNEQFF. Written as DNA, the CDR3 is TGTGCCAGCGGGGTGGTCAAGGCTAGCGGCTACAATGAGCAGTTCTTC.

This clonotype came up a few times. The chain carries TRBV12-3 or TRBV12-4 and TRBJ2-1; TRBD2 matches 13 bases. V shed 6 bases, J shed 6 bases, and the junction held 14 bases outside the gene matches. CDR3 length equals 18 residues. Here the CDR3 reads CASRPSLAGGSLGNEQFF. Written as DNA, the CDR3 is TGTGCCAGCAGACCCTCACTAGCGGGGGGGTCCTTGGGCAATGAGCAGTTCTTC.

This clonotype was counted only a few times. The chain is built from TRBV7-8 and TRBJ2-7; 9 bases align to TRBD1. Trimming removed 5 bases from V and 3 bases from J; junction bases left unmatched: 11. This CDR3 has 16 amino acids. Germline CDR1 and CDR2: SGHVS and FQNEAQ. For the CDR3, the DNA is TGTGCCAGCAGCCCCACTCCGGGACAGGGAAGCTACGAGCAGTACTTC. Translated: CASSPTPGQGSYEQYF.

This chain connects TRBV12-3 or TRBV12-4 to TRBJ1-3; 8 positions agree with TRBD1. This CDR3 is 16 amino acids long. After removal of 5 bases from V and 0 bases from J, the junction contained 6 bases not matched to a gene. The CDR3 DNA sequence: TGTGCCAGCAGTCGACAGGGGCTTCTCTCTGGAAACACCATATATTTT. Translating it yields CASSRQGLLSGNTIYF.

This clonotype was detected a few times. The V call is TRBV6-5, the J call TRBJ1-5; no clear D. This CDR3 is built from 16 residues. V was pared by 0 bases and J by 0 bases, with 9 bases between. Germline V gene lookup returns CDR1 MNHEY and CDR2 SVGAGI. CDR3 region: CASSYSRIHSNQPQHF. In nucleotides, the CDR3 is TGTGCCAGCAGTTACTCGAGAATTCATAGCAATCAGCCCCAGCATTTT.

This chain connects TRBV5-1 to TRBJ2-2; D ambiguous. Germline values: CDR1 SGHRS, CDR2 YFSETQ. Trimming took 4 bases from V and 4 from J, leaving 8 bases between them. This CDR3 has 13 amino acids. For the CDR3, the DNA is TGCGCCAGCAGCACGACTCCCACCGGGGAGCTGTTTTTT. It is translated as CASSTTPTGELFF.

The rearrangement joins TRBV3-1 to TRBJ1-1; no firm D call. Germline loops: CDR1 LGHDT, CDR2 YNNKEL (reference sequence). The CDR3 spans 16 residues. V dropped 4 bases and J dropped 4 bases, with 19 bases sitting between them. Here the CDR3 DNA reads TGTGCCAGCAGCCCATCCCTACGTGTTATGGGCACTGAAGCTTTCTTT. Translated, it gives CASSPSLRVMGTEAFF.